What follows describes a single TCR beta chain. Its antigen is still unknown. This record belongs to a study of T cell responses to AZD1222 COVID-19 vaccine. Findings of the study overall: Dominant CD4 TCR responses targeted spike regions 160-218 and 743-854. A reported finding is that nearly half of spike-specific TCRs target unmutated variant regions.

TCRdb keeps only in-frame clones here, not all; method: immunoSEQ multiplex PCR. The data show fewer than 150,000 clones, approximately 91% seen once. J gave up 4 bases and V 2 bases, and 1 base lay outside the gene matches. The CDR3 runs to 14 residues. Per germline, CDR1 SGHRS and CDR2 YFSETQ. Both about-4-week and about-12-week second-dose recipients were combined. The chain couples TRBV5-1 to TRBJ2-5; TRBD2 matches at 11 bases. The receptor's source is an adult who received the AZD1222 COVID-19 vaccine. The sample consisted of peripheral blood, taken 28 days after the second AZD1222 dose. The CDR3 spells CASSFGLAGETQYF. Here the CDR3 DNA reads TGCGCCAGCAGCTTCGGACTAGCGGGAGAGACCCAGTACTTC.